This T cell receptor beta chain was sequenced during a study of T cells in Graves' hyperthyroidism and ophthalmopathy. About the research overall: Peripheral blood was drawn at first diagnosis, prior to all treatment.

The length of the CDR3 is 12 residues. The V and J ends lost 8 bases and 8 bases respectively, with 10 bases between them. Germline assignment: CDR1 SGHTA and CDR2 FQGTGA. Study-wide points: Ophthalmopathy was model-predicted a median approximately 6.4 months pre-onset.

The PBMCs were taken from more than 8 ml of fresh peripheral blood. Note on this clonotype: Its antigen remains unknown.

Researchers took RNA transcripts and amplified the TCR beta CDR3 regions from them. HTBI primers drove first-round RT-PCR of the TCR CDR3. TCRdb redid the calling of the multiplex PCR reads with MiXCR, one entry per CDR3 protein. The sample lists a few hundred thousand distinct CDR3 sequences, approximately 18% occurring once. The TCR comes from a woman aged 45-65 years with Graves' hyperthyroidism. Sequenced material: blood. The chain carries TRBV7-3 and TRBJ1-6, with D tentatively TRBD1 (5 bases). The chain's CDR3 is CASGKQDSPLHF. The CDR3 region has the DNA TGTGCCAGCGGAAAACAGGATTCACCCCTCCACTTT.